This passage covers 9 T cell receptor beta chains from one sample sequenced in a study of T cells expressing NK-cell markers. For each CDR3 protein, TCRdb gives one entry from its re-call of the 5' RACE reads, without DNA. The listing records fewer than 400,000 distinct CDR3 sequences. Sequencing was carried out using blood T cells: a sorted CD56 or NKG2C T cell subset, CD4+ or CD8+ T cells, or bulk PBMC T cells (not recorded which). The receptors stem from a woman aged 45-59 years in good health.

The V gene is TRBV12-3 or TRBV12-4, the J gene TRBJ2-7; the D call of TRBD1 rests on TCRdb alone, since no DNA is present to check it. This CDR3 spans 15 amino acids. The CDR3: CASRGGTLPSYEQYF.

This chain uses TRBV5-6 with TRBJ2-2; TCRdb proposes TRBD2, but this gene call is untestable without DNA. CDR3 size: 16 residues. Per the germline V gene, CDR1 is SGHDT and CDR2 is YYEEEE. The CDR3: CASSSRLAGVVGELFF.

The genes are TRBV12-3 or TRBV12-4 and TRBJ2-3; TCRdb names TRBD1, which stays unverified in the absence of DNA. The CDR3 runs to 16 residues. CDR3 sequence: CASSRDREVSTDTQYF.

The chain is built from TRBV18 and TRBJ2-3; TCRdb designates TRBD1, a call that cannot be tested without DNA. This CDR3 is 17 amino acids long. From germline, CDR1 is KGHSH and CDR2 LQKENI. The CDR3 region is CASSPPTWDSYTDTQYF.

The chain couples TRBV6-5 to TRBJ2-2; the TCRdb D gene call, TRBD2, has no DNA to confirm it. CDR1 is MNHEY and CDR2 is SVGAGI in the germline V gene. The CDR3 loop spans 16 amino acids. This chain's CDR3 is CASRLFGRENTGELFF.

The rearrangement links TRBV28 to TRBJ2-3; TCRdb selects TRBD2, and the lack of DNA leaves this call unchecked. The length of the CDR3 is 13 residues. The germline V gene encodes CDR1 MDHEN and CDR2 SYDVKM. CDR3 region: CASRPSGTDTQYF.

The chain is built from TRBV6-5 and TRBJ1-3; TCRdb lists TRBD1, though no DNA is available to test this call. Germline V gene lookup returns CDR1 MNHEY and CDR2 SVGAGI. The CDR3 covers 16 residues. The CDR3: CASSSAGTGGWNTIYF.

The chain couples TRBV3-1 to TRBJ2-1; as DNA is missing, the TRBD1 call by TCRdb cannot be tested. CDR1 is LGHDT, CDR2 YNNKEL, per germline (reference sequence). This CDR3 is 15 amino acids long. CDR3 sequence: CASSLNSGTFNEQFF.

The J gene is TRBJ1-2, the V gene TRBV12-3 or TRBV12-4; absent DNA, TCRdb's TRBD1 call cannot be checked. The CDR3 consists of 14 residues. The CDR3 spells CASRGNRVLHGYTF.